These 15 T cell receptor beta chains share one sample of origin, sequenced in a study of blood T cell repertoires in COVID-19. The table came from immunoSEQ multiplex PCR; TCRdb's copy has only in-frame clones and leaves some out. This sample has tens of thousands of clones, with about 83% found just once. The sequenced sample was peripheral blood. These receptor sequences come from a woman aged 80 or over with acute or convalescent COVID-19.

This sequence joins TRBV7-2 and TRBJ1-3; D is ambiguous. This CDR3 comprises 18 residues. The ends were cut back, 0 bases at V and 1 base at J, with 16 bases in the middle. Looked up from germline, CDR1 is SGHTA and CDR2 is FQGNSA. The CDR3 protein is CASSLARQWRLSGNTIYF. The CDR3, as DNA: TGTGCCAGCAGCTTAGCGCGGCAGTGGCGCCTTTCTGGAAACACCATATATTTT.

This clone appeared a single time. The V call is TRBV29-1, the J call TRBJ2-5; TRBD1 might be the D (6 bases). Germline CDR1 is SQVTM and CDR2 is ANQGSEA. The CDR3 runs 13 residues. V gave up 8 bases and J gave up 4 bases, with 17 bases separating them. The CDR3 DNA is TGCAGCATTCTCCAGGGGCCGGGAGAGACCCAGTACTTC. Translating it yields CSILQGPGETQYF.

This clone occurred a few times. The chain combines TRBV4-2 with TRBJ2-6; 7 nucleotides align to TRBD1. Germline assignment: CDR1 LGHNA and CDR2 YNFKEQ. This CDR3 has 20 amino acids. Germline trimming cut 1 base from V and 0 bases from J; bases unmatched to any gene: 12. This CDR3 reads CASSQARDSHIPSGANVLTF. In DNA form, the CDR3 reads TGTGCCAGCAGCCAAGCCCGGGACAGTCACATCCCCTCTGGGGCCAACGTCCTGACTTTC.

This clone appeared a single time. The chain uses TRBV29-1 and TRBJ2-7, with 10 bases lining up with TRBD1. This CDR3 has 16 amino acids. Germline CDR1 and CDR2: SQVTM and ANQGSEA. V trimming: 7 bases; J trimming: 4 bases; junction bases outside the gene matches: 16. CDR3: CSALFRGQGVAYEQYF. The CDR3 DNA sequence: TGCAGCGCTCTCTTCCGCGGACAGGGGGTAGCATACGAGCAGTACTTC.

This clone was recorded once. The V gene is TRBV18, the J gene TRBJ2-1; 7 bases agree with TRBD2. The germline gives CDR1 KGHSH, CDR2 LQKENI. The V and J ends lost 3 bases and 6 bases, in that order; junction bases with no gene match: 17. This CDR3 is built from 18 residues. The DNA of the CDR3 is TGTGCCAGCTCACCGTCTAGCGGTCGAACTGGCAAGGGCAATGAGCAGTTCTTC. Amino acids: CASSPSSGRTGKGNEQFF.

This sequence joins TRBV7-8 and TRBJ2-3; 9 bases are a match to TRBD1. The germline V gene has CDR1 SGHVS and CDR2 FQNEAQ. V lost 5 bases, J lost 5 bases, and 5 bases stayed unmatched. This CDR3 region has 14 residues. CDR3 nucleotides: TGTGCCAGCAGCCCGGGACAGGGTTTAGATACGCAGTATTTT. It is translated as CASSPGQGLDTQYF.

The chain couples TRBV18 to TRBJ2-1, with TRBD2 as a possible D gene (5 bases). The ends were cut back, 2 bases at V and 10 bases at J, with 12 bases in the middle. The CDR3 has 13 amino acids. Germline V gene lookup returns CDR1 KGHSH and CDR2 LQKENI. The chain's CDR3 is CASSPAASQEQFF. Here the CDR3 DNA reads TGTGCCAGCTCACCAGCGGCTAGCCAAGAGCAGTTCTTC.

The CDR3 bases are TGTGCCAGCAGCTTAGTAGCGGGAGGGCCGGGGGAGACCCAGTACTTC. Translating it yields CASSLVAGGPGETQYF. V and J are TRBV7-2 and TRBJ2-5; 11 bases match TRBD2. The CDR3 is made up of 16 amino acids. V gave up 1 base and J gave up 5 bases; unmatched junction bases: 6. CDR1 is SGHTA, CDR2 FQGNSA, per germline.

The chain is built from TRBV7-2 and TRBJ2-5, with 10 bases identical to TRBD1. Germline V gives CDR1 SGHTA, CDR2 FQGNSA. The length of the CDR3 is 16 residues. Germline trimming cut 2 bases from V and 5 bases from J; bases unmatched to any gene: 8. DNA of the CDR3: TGTGCCAGCAGCTTATCCGGGACAGGGGCCTGGGAGACCCAGTACTTC. It translates to CASSLSGTGAWETQYF. Combining the CDR3 with reference TRBV7-2 and TRBJ2-5 gives the whole variable domain GAGVSQSPSNKVTEKGKDVELRCDPISGHTALYWYRQSLGQGLEFLIYFQGNSAPDKSGLPSDRFSAERTGGSVSTLTIQRTQQEDSAVYLCASSLSGTGAWETQYFGPGTRLLVL.

The V gene is TRBV18, the J gene TRBJ2-2; a weak D match, TRBD2 (6 bases). The CDR3 sequence is 14 residues long. Between the trimmed V and J ends, which lost 3 bases and 1 base, there was a span of 6 bases. The germline gives CDR1 KGHSH, CDR2 LQKENI. The CDR3 coding sequence is TGTGCCAGCTCACCGGGACTGAACACCGGGGAGCTGTTTTTT. It translates to CASSPGLNTGELFF.

The V and J genes are TRBV10-3 and TRBJ2-7, with D perhaps TRBD1 (6 bases). The CDR3 runs 12 residues. Germline values: CDR1 ENHRY, CDR2 SYGVKD. The ends were cut back, 7 bases at V and 7 bases at J, with 14 bases in the middle. The CDR3 region has the DNA TGTGCCATCAACAACAGGGCCGGGGAGCAGTACTTC. Translation gives CAINNRAGEQYF.

The chain employs TRBV5-4 and TRBJ2-5, with D perhaps TRBD1 (5 bases). From germline, CDR1 is SGHNT and CDR2 YYREEE (reference sequence). The CDR3 contains 16 residues. The ends were cut back, 0 bases at V and 5 bases at J, with 17 bases in the middle. In DNA form, the CDR3 reads TGTGCCAGCAGCTTGGGGGGCGTCAGCCTCGGGGAGACCCAGTACTTC. It is translated as CASSLGGVSLGETQYF.

The chain links TRBV18 to TRBJ1-4; the D is unclear. Germline loops: CDR1 KGHSH, CDR2 LQKENI. Trimming stripped 2 bases from V and 14 bases from J, with 18 bases between. The CDR3 length is 14 residues. CDR3: CASSPSVQSGLLFF. The CDR3 DNA reads as TGTGCCAGCTCACCATCGGTACAGTCTGGGTTGCTGTTTTTT.

This clone was seen once. Sequence at one end of the junction differs from germline and may be a read error. This chain joins TRBV6-5 and TRBJ2-3; D uncertain. The CDR3 is made up of 11 amino acids. Germline V gene sequence: CDR1 MNHEY, CDR2 SVGAGI. CDR3 nucleotides: TGTGCCAGCAGTCACTCCTATACGCAGTATTTT. This encodes CASSHSYTQYF.

This clone has just a few counts. The gene calls are TRBV7-9 and TRBJ2-7, with TRBD2 matching over 13 bases. The CDR3 is made up of 16 amino acids. Germline V gene lookup returns CDR1 SEHNR and CDR2 FQNEAQ (reference sequence). The V gene end was trimmed by 2 bases and the J gene end by 2 bases; junction bases not matched to a gene: 3. CDR3 protein: CASSLMGLAGTYEQYF. In DNA form, the CDR3 reads TGTGCCAGCAGCTTAATGGGACTAGCGGGAACCTACGAGCAGTACTTC.